One T cell receptor (beta chain) is described in this entry. Its antigen is unknown. Making TCR cDNA involved 5'RACE template switching, which added UMIs and a universal primer site. MiXCR, run by TCRdb on the 5' RACE reads, gives a single entry per CDR3 protein. The data contain over 250,000 distinct CDR3 sequences, over 4% of them seen just once; the ten biggest clones take up around 24%. This entry belongs to a study of T cells after yellow fever vaccination. At the level of the study: When fractions had low cell numbers, they were prepared with SMART-Seq v4 Ultra Low Input.

Germline CDR1 reads DFQATT; CDR2 reads SNEGSKA (reference sequence). Unmatched junction bases numbered 10, after V lost 4 bases and J lost 5 bases. The CDR3 totals 15 residues. Regarding the study as a whole: One caveat is that FACS-sorted repertoires could contain abundant clonotypes contaminating from the bulk population. Clonotypes found in both CD4 and CD8 compartments made up a small share.

The TCR comes from a man aged 18 to 29 who received the YFV17D yellow fever vaccine. Specimen: PBMCs, collected 5 days after the yellow fever booster vaccination. V and J are TRBV20-1 and TRBJ2-3; 9 bases map to TRBD1. CDR3 coding DNA: TGCAGTGCTATTGTTGGGACAGGGTTCATAGATACGCAGTATTTT. Translated: CSAIVGTGFIDTQYF.